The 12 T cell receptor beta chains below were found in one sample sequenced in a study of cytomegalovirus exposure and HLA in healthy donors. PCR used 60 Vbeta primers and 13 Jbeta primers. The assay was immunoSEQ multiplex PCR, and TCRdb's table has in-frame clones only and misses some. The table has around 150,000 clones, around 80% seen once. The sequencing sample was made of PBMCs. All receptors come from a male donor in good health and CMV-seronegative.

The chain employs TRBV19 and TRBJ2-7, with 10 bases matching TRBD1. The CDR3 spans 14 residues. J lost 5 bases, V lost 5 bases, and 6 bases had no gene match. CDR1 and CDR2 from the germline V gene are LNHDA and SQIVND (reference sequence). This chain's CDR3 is CASSARDRGNEQYF. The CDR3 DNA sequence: TGTGCCAGTAGTGCCCGGGACAGGGGAAACGAGCAGTACTTC.

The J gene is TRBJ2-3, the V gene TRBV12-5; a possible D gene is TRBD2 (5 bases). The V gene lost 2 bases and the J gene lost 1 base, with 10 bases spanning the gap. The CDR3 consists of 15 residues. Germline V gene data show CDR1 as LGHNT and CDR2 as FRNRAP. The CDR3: CASGLMGEGTDTQYF. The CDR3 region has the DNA TGTGCTAGTGGTTTGATGGGAGAGGGCACAGATACGCAGTATTTT.

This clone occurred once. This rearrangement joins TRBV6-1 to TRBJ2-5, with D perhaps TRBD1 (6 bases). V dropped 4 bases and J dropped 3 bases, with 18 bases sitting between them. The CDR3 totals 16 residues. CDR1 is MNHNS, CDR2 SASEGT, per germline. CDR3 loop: CASSAGHLSREETQYF. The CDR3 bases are TGTGCCAGCAGTGCGGGACACCTAAGTCGAGAAGAGACCCAGTACTTC.

Here the CDR3 reads CASSYLPSSNTGELFF. The DNA for the CDR3 is TGTGCCAGCAGTTACCTCCCTAGCAGCAACACCGGGGAGCTGTTTTTT. The rearrangement links TRBV6-6 to TRBJ2-2, with TRBD2 as a possible D gene (5 bases). Germline CDR1 reads MNHNY; CDR2 reads SVGAGI (reference sequence). This CDR3 is built from 16 residues. With 2 bases removed from V and 2 bases from J, the gap between germline ends came to 12 bases.

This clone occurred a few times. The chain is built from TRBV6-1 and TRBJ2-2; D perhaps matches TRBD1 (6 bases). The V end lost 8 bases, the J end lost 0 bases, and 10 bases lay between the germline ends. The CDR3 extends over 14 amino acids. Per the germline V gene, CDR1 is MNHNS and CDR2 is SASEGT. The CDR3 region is CASRTEANTGELFF. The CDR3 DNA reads TGTGCCAGCCGGACAGAAGCGAACACCGGGGAGCTGTTTTTT.

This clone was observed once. The CDR3 coding sequence is TGTGCCAGCAGCCTACAGGGGAACCTTGGCTACACCTTC. This encodes CASSLQGNLGYTF. The J gene is TRBJ1-2, the V gene TRBV7-9, with 7 bases identical to TRBD1. This CDR3 is built from 13 residues. Looked up from germline, CDR1 is SEHNR and CDR2 is FQNEAQ (reference sequence). The ends lost 5 bases at V and 7 bases at J; junction bases unmatched: 7.

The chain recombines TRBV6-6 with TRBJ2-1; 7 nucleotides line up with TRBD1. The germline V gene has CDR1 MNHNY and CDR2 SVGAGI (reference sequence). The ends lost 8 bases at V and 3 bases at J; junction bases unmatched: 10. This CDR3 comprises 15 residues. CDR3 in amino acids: CASGEGAALYNEQFF. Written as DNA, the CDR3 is TGTGCCAGCGGCGAGGGGGCCGCCCTCTACAATGAGCAGTTCTTC.

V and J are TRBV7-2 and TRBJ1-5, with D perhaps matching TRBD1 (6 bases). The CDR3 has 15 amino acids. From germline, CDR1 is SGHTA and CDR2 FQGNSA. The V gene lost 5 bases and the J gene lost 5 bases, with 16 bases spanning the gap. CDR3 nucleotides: TGTGCCAGCAGCCCATACGGCAGGGGCCATCAGCCCCAGCATTTT. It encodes CASSPYGRGHQPQHF.

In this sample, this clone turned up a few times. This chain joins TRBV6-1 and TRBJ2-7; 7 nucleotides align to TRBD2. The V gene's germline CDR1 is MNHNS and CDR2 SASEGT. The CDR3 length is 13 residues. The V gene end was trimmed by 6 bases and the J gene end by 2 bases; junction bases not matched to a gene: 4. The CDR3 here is CASSVGLAYEQYF. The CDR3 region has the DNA TGTGCCAGCAGCGTCGGACTAGCCTACGAGCAGTACTTC.

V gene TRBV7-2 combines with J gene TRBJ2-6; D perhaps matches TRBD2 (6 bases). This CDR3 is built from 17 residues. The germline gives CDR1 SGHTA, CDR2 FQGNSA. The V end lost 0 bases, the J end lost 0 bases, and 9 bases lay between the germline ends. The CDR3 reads CASSLAVGGSGANVLTF. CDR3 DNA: TGTGCCAGCAGCTTAGCCGTCGGGGGCTCTGGGGCCAACGTCCTGACTTTC.

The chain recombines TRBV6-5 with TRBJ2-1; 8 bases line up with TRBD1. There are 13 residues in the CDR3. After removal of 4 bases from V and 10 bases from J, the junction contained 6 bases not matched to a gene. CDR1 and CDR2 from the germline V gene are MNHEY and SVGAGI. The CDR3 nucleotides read TGTGCCAGCAGTTCCGCAGGGGGCGGGGAGCAGTTCTTC. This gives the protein CASSSAGGGEQFF.

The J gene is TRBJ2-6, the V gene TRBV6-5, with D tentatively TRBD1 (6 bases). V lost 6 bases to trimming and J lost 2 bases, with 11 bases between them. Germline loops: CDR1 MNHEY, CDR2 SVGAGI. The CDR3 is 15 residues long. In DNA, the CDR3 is TGTGCCAGCAGACCACAGGGAACTGGGGCCAACGTCCTGACTTTC. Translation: CASRPQGTGANVLTF.